This TCR beta chain emerged from a study of cytomegalovirus exposure and HLA in healthy donors. Overall study results and limits: As a later analysis revealed, most CMV-associated TCR beta chains appeared HLA-restricted. When the data were analyzed later, several of the most significant clusters appeared to be linked to common viral pathogens. It has been reported that TCR beta sequences accurately predicted the HLA-A and HLA-B alleles of most subjects. Most TCR beta V segments were productive about 87% or about 30% of the time in an earlier analysis.

This clone was seen only once. Antigen: not known. Vbeta (60) and Jbeta (13) primers were used in the PCR. Assay used: immunoSEQ multiplex PCR; TCRdb lists only in-frame clones, some missing. Among 150,000 to 200,000 clones listed, about three quarters were seen once. Germline-derived CDR1 and CDR2 are SQVTM and ANQGSEA. The ends were cut back, 5 bases at V and 0 bases at J, with 14 bases in the middle. The CDR3 has 14 amino acids. This rearrangement joins TRBV29-1 to TRBJ2-7; D is perhaps TRBD2 (7 bases). Sequenced: PBMCs. The origin of this receptor is a woman in her forties or fifties in good health and CMV-seropositive. CDR3 amino acids: CSVSWGGLSYEQYF. For the CDR3, the DNA is TGCAGCGTTTCCTGGGGGGGCCTCTCCTACGAGCAGTACTTC.